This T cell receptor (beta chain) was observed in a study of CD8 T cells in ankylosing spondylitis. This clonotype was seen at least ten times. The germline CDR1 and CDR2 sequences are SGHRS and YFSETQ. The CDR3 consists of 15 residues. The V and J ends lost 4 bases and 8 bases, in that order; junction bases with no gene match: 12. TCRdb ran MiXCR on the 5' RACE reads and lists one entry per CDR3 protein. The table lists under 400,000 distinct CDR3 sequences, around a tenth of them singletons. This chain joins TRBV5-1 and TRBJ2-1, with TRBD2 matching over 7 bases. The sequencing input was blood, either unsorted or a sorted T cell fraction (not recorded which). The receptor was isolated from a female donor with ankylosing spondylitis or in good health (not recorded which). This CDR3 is CASSPGLVTRDEQFF. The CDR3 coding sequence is TGCGCCAGCAGCCCTGGACTAGTTACGCGAGATGAGCAGTTCTTC.